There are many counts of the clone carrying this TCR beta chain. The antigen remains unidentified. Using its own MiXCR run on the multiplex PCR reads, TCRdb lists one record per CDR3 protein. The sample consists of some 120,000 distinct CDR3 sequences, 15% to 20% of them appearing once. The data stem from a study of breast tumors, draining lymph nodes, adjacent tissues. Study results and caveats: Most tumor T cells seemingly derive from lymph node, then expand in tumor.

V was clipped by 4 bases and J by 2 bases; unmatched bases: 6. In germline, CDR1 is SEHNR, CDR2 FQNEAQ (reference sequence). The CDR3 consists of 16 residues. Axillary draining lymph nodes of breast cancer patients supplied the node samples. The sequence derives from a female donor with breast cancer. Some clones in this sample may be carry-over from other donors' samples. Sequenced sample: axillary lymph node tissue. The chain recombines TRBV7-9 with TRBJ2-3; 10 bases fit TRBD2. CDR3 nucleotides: TGTGCCAGCAGCTATTTAGCGGGGGGACCCACAGATACGCAGTATTTT. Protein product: CASSYLAGGPTDTQYF. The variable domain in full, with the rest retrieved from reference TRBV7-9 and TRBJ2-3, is DTGVSQNPRHKITKRGQNVTFRCDPISEHNRLYWYRQTLGQGPEFLTYFQNEAQLEKSRLLSDRFSAERPKGSFSTLEIQRTEQGDSAMYLCASSYLAGGPTDTQYFGPGTRLTVL.